This T cell receptor beta chain was captured by sequencing in a study of T-cell memory formation after mild COVID-19. This clonotype was observed many times. Germline CDR1 is SGHTA and CDR2 is FQGTGA. The junction had 14 bases not matched to a gene; V was cut back by 8 bases and J by 7 bases. The CDR3 sequence is 15 residues long. TCRdb called the 5' RACE reads again in MiXCR, with one record for every CDR3 protein. The sample has just under 150,000 distinct CDR3 sequences; 15% to 20% are singletons. The sample comprised PBMCs or a T cell subset sorted from them (not recorded which). The chain joins TRBV7-3 to TRBJ2-1; 7 positions agree with TRBD2. The clonotype originates from an adult woman who had mild COVID-19 (a few samples of this study predate the infection). Cell type and time point are not known. As DNA, the CDR3 is TGTGCCAGCTCGTCGAGCGCGGGGGTTAGGAATGAGCAGTTCTTC. Its protein is CASSSSAGVRNEQFF.